The 25 T cell receptor beta chains given below trace back to one sample, sequenced in a study of blood T cells in healthy people across ages (dated by TCRdb to 2015 to 2017). The method behind the library was 5' RACE. Sequencing instrument: Illumina HiSeq 2500. A second PCR of 7 to 11 cycles was run with a J-beta primer mix and a sample-barcoded 5' primer. TCRdb handled the public reads itself, with Q25 trimming in fastp and clone calling in MiXCR, and kept productive beta chains. Duplicate CDR3 protein sequences are folded into a single record with the most common DNA and genes. For this sample the table gives about 780,000 distinct CDR3 sequences, of which about a quarter were detected only once. The biggest ten clones account for less than 3.5% of the sample. This sample was also put to use in a study of T cells of mothers and their children.

What was sequenced was blood. These receptors originate from a boy aged 5-17 years in good health.

The CDR3 DNA reads TGTGCCAGCAGAGAGGGGGGCGAGCAGTACTTC. Translated, it gives CASREGGEQYF. This sequence joins TRBV6-6 and TRBJ2-7, with D perhaps matching TRBD1 or TRBD2 (6 bases each). From germline, CDR1 is MNHNY and CDR2 SVGAGI (reference sequence). With 6 bases removed from V and 6 bases from J, the gap between germline ends came to 9 bases. This CDR3 region has 11 residues.

This clonotype was seen a handful of times. DNA of the CDR3: TGTGCCAGCAGTCTGCATACAGGAAACACCATATATTTT. Its translation is CASSLHTGNTIYF. The chain employs TRBV28 and TRBJ1-3; D is unresolved. There are 13 residues in the CDR3. Germline V gene data show CDR1 as MDHEN and CDR2 as SYDVKM. V was clipped by 5 bases and J by 4 bases, with 9 bases between them.

This clonotype has just a few counts. The V and J genes are TRBV7-9 and TRBJ1-4; D unresolved. The CDR3 runs to 14 residues. Trimming took 8 bases from V and 7 from J, leaving 17 bases between them. Germline V gene sequence: CDR1 SEHNR, CDR2 FQNEAQ (reference sequence). CDR3 nucleotide sequence: TGTGCCAGCGGCACGGGGTCGCGAGGTGAAAAACTGTTTTTT. Its translation: CASGTGSRGEKLFF.

The genes are TRBV11-2 and TRBJ1-4; TRBD1 might be the D (5 bases). Deletions cut 4 bases from V and 8 bases from J, with 14 bases between. CDR1 and CDR2 from the germline V gene are SGHAT and FQNNGV. This CDR3 contains 14 residues. CDR3 residues: CASSYGRGGEKLFF. CDR3 DNA sequence: TGTGCCAGCAGCTACGGGAGGGGAGGGGAAAAACTGTTTTTT.

V is TRBV3-1 and J is TRBJ2-6, with D perhaps TRBD1 (6 bases). Germline lookup yields CDR1 LGHDT and CDR2 YNNKEL (reference sequence). Trimming left V 6 bases short and J 4 bases short, with 13 bases between. This CDR3 is 15 amino acids long. The CDR3 nucleotides read TGTGCCAGCAGATTAGGGGGTCCCGGGGCCAACGTCCTGACTTTC. It encodes CASRLGGPGANVLTF.

This clonotype was counted a few times. The rearrangement uses TRBV20-1 and TRBJ2-1, with D possibly matching TRBD2 (5 bases). The germline CDR1 and CDR2 sequences are DFQATT and SNEGSKA (reference sequence). This CDR3 comprises 15 residues. The V end was cut by 0 bases, the J end by 0 bases, with 9 bases between. The DNA for the CDR3 is TGCAGTGCTAGAGATCTGCGGGCCTCCTACAATGAGCAGTTCTTC. This sequence encodes CSARDLRASYNEQFF.

V usage is TRBV6-5 and J usage is TRBJ2-1, with 9 bases that match TRBD1. The CDR3 runs to 15 residues. The V and J ends lost 6 bases and 1 base, in that order; junction bases with no gene match: 4. Germline V lookup: CDR1 MNHEY, CDR2 SVGAGI. CDR3 protein: CASSNDRGSYNEQFF. For the CDR3, the DNA is TGTGCCAGCAGCAACGACAGGGGGTCCTACAATGAGCAGTTCTTC.

In its sample, this clonotype was seen a few times. The gene calls are TRBV28 and TRBJ1-5; TRBD1 is a possible D gene (5 bases). The V gene's germline CDR1 is MDHEN and CDR2 SYDVKM. CDR3 length: 15 residues. The V end was cut by 5 bases, the J end by 3 bases, with 14 bases between. The CDR3 protein is CASSPVWGPNQPQHF. CDR3 sequence (DNA): TGTGCCAGCAGTCCCGTCTGGGGACCCAATCAGCCCCAGCATTTT.

The chain combines TRBV10-3 with TRBJ2-3; the D call may be TRBD1 or TRBD2 (6 bases each). V was clipped by 5 bases and J by 0 bases, with 9 bases between them. Per germline, CDR1 ENHRY and CDR2 SYGVKD. The CDR3 spans 14 residues. The CDR3 protein is CAISLGGSTDTQYF. CDR3 nucleotide sequence: TGTGCCATCAGTCTAGGGGGGAGCACAGATACGCAGTATTTT.

This clonotype showed up just a few times. The CDR3 spells CSVRTGFNEQFF. The CDR3 DNA reads as TGCAGCGTTCGGACAGGCTTCAATGAGCAGTTCTTC. The J gene is TRBJ2-1, the V gene TRBV29-1; the match to TRBD1 covers 7 bases. CDR1 and CDR2 (germline): SQVTM, ANQGSEA. The CDR3 is 12 residues long. The J segment lost 6 bases and the V segment lost 5 bases, leaving 4 bases of the junction unmatched.

This clonotype was detected a few times. The CDR3 loop is CANRDRGYNEQFF. CDR3 bases: TGTGCCAACCGGGACAGGGGATACAATGAGCAGTTCTTC. The chain joins TRBV2 to TRBJ2-1; 10 nucleotides match TRBD1. This CDR3 is built from 13 residues. Germline CDR1 SNHLY, CDR2 FYNNEI. V shed 10 bases, J shed 4 bases, and the junction held 4 bases outside the gene matches.

The table lists this clonotype with a few counts. The chain links TRBV12-5 to TRBJ2-3, with TRBD2 as a possible D gene (5 bases). Germline loops: CDR1 LGHNT, CDR2 FRNRAP. V lost 1 base, J lost 6 bases, and 8 bases lay in between. The CDR3 loop spans 13 amino acids. CDR3: CASGLAERDTQYF. For the CDR3, the DNA is TGTGCTAGTGGTTTGGCCGAGCGGGATACGCAGTATTTT. The full variable domain, its missing parts supplied by reference TRBV12-5 and TRBJ2-3, is DARVTQTPRHKVTEMGQEVTMRCQPILGHNTVFWYRQTMMQGLELLAYFRNRAPLDDSGMPKDRFSAEMPDATLATLKIQPSEPRDSAVYFCASGLAERDTQYFGPGTRLTVL.

This clonotype was counted a few times. This sequence joins TRBV29-1 and TRBJ2-5, with 7 bases aligning to TRBD1. There are 11 residues in the CDR3. The germline V gene encodes CDR1 SQVTM and CDR2 ANQGSEA. J was trimmed by 3 bases and V by 8 bases; bases with no gene match: 3. Written as DNA, the CDR3 is TGCAGCCGACAGGGAAAAGAGACCCAGTACTTC. Amino acids: CSRQGKETQYF.

J is TRBJ2-7 and V is TRBV14; D uncertain. Trimming took 0 bases from V and 1 from J, leaving 10 bases between them. The germline V gene encodes CDR1 SGHDN and CDR2 FVKESK. The CDR3 extends over 15 amino acids. As DNA, the CDR3 is TGTGCCAGCAGCCAAGATTATGCCAAATCCTACGAGCAGTACTTC. This codes for CASSQDYAKSYEQYF.

The rearrangement uses TRBV6-1 and TRBJ2-5; D is perhaps TRBD2 (5 bases). The last part of the DNA fits TRBJ2-1 better; the J call may be wrong. The length of the CDR3 is 18 residues. Germline CDR1 and CDR2: MNHNS and SASEGT. The CDR3 sequence: CASRSSYLEAELSSEQFF. The DNA of the CDR3 is TGTGCCAGCAGATCGAGTTACCTGGAAGCGGAATTAAGCAGTGAGCAGTTCTTC.

The chain employs TRBV7-9 and TRBJ1-4, with D hard to call. Germline V CDR1 and CDR2: SEHNR, FQNEAQ (reference sequence). The CDR3 is 14 residues long. Trimming pared 2 bases from V and 7 bases from J, leaving 11 bases between. CDR3 sequence: CASSLSSSGEKLFF. The DNA for the CDR3 is TGTGCCAGCAGCTTAAGTAGTTCCGGTGAAAAACTGTTTTTT. Full variable domain (remainder filled in from reference TRBV7-9 and TRBJ1-4): DTGVSQNPRHKITKRGQNVTFRCDPISEHNRLYWYRQTLGQGPEFLTYFQNEAQLEKSRLLSDRFSAERPKGSFSTLEIQRTEQGDSAMYLCASSLSSSGEKLFFGSGTQLSVL.

Only a few counts were recorded for this clonotype. The V gene is TRBV19, the J gene TRBJ2-6, with TRBD1 matching 9 bases. V lost 7 bases, J lost 4 bases, and 5 bases stayed unmatched. From germline, CDR1 is LNHDA and CDR2 SQIVND (reference sequence). The CDR3 has 15 amino acids. This CDR3 reads CASTGQGRGANVLTF. The CDR3 nucleotides are TGTGCCAGTACGGGACAGGGAAGGGGGGCCAACGTCCTGACTTTC.

This clonotype was counted only a few times. The chain employs TRBV7-2 and TRBJ2-5, with D possibly matching TRBD2 (5 bases). The CDR3 is made up of 15 amino acids. From germline, CDR1 is SGHTA and CDR2 FQGNSA. The V gene lost 1 base and the J gene lost 9 bases, with 18 bases spanning the gap. The CDR3 region is CASSLGLVSAAAQYF. The CDR3 DNA follows: TGTGCCAGCAGCTTAGGGTTGGTTAGCGCAGCGGCCCAGTACTTC. The complete variable domain, with remaining parts taken from reference TRBV7-2 and TRBJ2-5, reads GAGVSQSPSNKVTEKGKDVELRCDPISGHTALYWYRQSLGQGLEFLIYFQGNSAPDKSGLPSDRFSAERTGGSVSTLTIQRTQQEDSAVYLCASSLGLVSAAAQYFGPGTRLLVL.

J is TRBJ1-5 and V is TRBV7-9, with 7 bases that match TRBD1. The CDR3 has 17 residues. Germline V gene data show CDR1 as SEHNR and CDR2 as FQNEAQ (reference sequence). The V gene end was trimmed by 5 bases and the J gene end by 0 bases; junction bases not matched to a gene: 10. The DNA for the CDR3 is TGTGCCAGCAGCCGACAAACAGGGGCCTTTAGCAATCAGCCCCAGCATTTT. Encoded protein: CASSRQTGAFSNQPQHF.

The rearrangement links TRBV3-1 to TRBJ2-7; TRBD1 might be the D (5 bases). The CDR3 contains 13 residues. Per the germline V gene, CDR1 is LGHDT and CDR2 is YNNKEL (reference sequence). Between the trimmed V and J ends, which lost 4 bases and 7 bases, there was a span of 14 bases. CDR3 DNA sequence: TGTGCCAGCAGCCGACAGCCGAATTTGGAGCAGTACTTC. Protein: CASSRQPNLEQYF.

This clonotype came up a few times. The chain combines TRBV11-2 with TRBJ1-2; D not resolved. Deletions cut 4 bases from V and 5 bases from J, with 20 bases between. The germline gives CDR1 SGHAT, CDR2 FQNNGV. CDR3 length: 16 residues. The CDR3: CASSSNGRAVQYGYTF. In DNA, the CDR3 is TGTGCCAGCAGCTCTAATGGGCGGGCGGTACAGTATGGCTACACCTTC. Using reference TRBV11-2 and TRBJ1-2 for the parts outside the CDR3, the full variable domain is EAGVAQSPRYKIIEKRQSVAFWCNPISGHATLYWYQQILGQGPKLLIQFQNNGVVDDSQLPKDRFSAERLKGVDSTLKIQPAKLEDSAVYLCASSSNGRAVQYGYTFGSGTRLTVV.

This clonotype has only a few counts. This chain links TRBV5-1 with TRBJ1-4; 7 nucleotides align to TRBD1. The CDR3 has 15 amino acids. J lost 7 bases, V lost 4 bases, and 10 bases had no gene match. CDR1 SGHRS and CDR2 YFSETQ come from the germline V gene. CDR3 nucleotides: TGCGCCAGCAGCAGACAGGGTGGGACGGGTGAAAAACTGTTTTTT. Translating gives CASSRQGGTGEKLFF. The full variable domain, its missing parts supplied by reference TRBV5-1 and TRBJ1-4, is KAGVTQTPRYLIKTRGQQVTLSCSPISGHRSVSWYQQTPGQGLQFLFEYFSETQRNKGNFPGRFSGRQFSNSRSEMNVSTLELGDSALYLCASSRQGGTGEKLFFGSGTQLSVL.

This clonotype was found once. A much bigger clone sits one base away, suggesting this may be a read error. Since no conserved phenylalanine or tryptophan closes the CDR3, a read error is the likely cause. The gene calls are TRBV5-1 and TRBJ2-6; D call uncertain. CDR1 is SGHRS and CDR2 is YFSETQ in the germline V gene. This CDR3 contains 14 residues. V was pared by 4 bases and J by 0 bases, with 5 bases between. Written as DNA, the CDR3 is TGCGCCAGCAGCCCAGTCTCTGGGGCCAACGTCCTGACTCTC. Its translation is CASSPVSGANVLTL.

This clonotype was seen more than once but under ten times. The chain joins TRBV5-1 to TRBJ1-2; tentative D call: TRBD1 (5 bases). The CDR3 consists of 14 residues. Germline assignment: CDR1 SGHRS and CDR2 YFSETQ. The V end lost 4 bases, the J end lost 4 bases, and 14 bases lay between the germline ends. For the CDR3, the DNA is TGCGCCAGCAGCAGCCTCGGGACCTTCTATGGCTACACCTTC. Its protein is CASSSLGTFYGYTF.

This clonotype was counted between two and nine times. This chain links TRBV20-1 with TRBJ1-3, with 10 bases aligning to TRBD1. Looked up from germline, CDR1 is DFQATT and CDR2 is SNEGSKA (reference sequence). This CDR3 has 14 residues. The V segment lost 5 bases and the J segment 3 bases; nucleotides outside the gene matches: 4. For the CDR3, the DNA is TGCAGTGCTGGGGACAGGGGAGGTGGAAACACCATATATTTT. Translated, it gives CSAGDRGGGNTIYF.